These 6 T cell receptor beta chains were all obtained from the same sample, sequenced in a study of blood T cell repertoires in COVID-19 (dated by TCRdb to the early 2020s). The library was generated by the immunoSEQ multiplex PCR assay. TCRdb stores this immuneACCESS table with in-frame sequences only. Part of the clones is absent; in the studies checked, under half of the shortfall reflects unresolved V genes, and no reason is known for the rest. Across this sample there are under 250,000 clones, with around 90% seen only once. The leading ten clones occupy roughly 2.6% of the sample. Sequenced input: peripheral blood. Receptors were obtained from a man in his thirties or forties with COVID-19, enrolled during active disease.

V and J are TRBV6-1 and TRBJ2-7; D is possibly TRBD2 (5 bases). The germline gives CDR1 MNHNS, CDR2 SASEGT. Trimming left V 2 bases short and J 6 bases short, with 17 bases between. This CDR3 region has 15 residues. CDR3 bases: TGTGCCAGCAGTGAACTGGAGGTCCTTTGGCTCGAGCAGTACTTC. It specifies CASSELEVLWLEQYF.

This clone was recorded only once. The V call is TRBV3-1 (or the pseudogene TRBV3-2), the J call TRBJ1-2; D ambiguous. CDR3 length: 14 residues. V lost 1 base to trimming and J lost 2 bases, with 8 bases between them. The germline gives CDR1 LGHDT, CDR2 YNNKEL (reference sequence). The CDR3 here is CASSQAGTNYGYTF. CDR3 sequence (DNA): TGTGCCAGCAGCCAAGCAGGTACCAACTATGGCTACACCTTC.

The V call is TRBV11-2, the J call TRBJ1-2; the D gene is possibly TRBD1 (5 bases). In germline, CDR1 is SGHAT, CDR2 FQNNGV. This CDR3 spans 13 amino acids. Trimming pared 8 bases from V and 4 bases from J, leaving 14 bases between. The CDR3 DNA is TGTGCCAGCGGGGAGGGACGTTCCTATGGCTACACCTTC. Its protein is CASGEGRSYGYTF.

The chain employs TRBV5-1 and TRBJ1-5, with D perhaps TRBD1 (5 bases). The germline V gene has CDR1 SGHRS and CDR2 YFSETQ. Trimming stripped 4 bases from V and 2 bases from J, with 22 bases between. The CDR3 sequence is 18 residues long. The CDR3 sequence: CASSMTISIPGGNQPQHF. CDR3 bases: TGCGCCAGCAGCATGACAATTTCCATTCCGGGGGGCAATCAGCCCCAGCATTTT.

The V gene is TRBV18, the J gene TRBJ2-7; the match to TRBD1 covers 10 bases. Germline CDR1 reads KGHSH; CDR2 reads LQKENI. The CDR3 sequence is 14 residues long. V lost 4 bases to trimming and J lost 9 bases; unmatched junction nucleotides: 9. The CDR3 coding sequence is TGTGCCAGCTCACTTTCCGGGACAGGGGAAGGGCAGTACTTC. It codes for CASSLSGTGEGQYF.

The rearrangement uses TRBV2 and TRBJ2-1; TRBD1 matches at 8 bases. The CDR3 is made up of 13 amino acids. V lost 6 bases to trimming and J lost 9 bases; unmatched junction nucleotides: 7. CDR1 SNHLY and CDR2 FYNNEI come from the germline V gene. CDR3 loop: CASRQVQGGEQFF. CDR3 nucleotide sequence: TGTGCCAGCAGGCAAGTACAGGGGGGTGAGCAGTTCTTC.